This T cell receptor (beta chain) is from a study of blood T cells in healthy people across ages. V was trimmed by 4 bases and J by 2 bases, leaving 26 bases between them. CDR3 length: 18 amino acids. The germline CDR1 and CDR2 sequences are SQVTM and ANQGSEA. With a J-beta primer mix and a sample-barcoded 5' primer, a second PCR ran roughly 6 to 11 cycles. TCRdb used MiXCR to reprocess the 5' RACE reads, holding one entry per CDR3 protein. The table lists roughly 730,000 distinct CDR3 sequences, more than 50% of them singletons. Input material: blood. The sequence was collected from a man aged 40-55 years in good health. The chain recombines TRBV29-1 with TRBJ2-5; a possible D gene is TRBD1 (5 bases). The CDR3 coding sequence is TGCAGCGTTGTCAAAAGGGGCAATCGGCGTACTATTCAAGAGACCCAGTACTTC. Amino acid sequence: CSVVKRGNRRTIQETQYF.